Listed below are T cell receptor beta chains from one sample, sequenced in a study of CD8+CD57+ T cells in acquired aplastic anemia. In TCRdb, the reads were re-called with MiXCR into one record per CDR3 protein. The profile covers about 110,000 distinct CDR3 sequences, with 40% to 65% appearing a single time and around a third taken by the ten largest. The source material was sorted CD4+, CD8+, or CD8+CD57+ T cells (not recorded which) from PBMCs. Receptors were obtained from a human donor in good health, serving as a control. Both conserved end residues are trimmed from each CDR3.

V: TRBV10-3
CDR3: AIKGYGGEKLF

V: TRBV7-3
CDR3: VSRGQGNTGELF

V: TRBV10-3
CDR3: ATGGADIQY

V: TRBV10-2
CDR3: ASSETYEQY

V: TRBV7-3
CDR3: ASSLRLRDRRETQY

V: TRBV24-1
CDR3: ATSDGQVTTNTGELF

V: TRBV15
CDR3: ATSETRTGMSYEQY

V: TRBV6-5
CDR3: ASSYETDYGYT

V: TRBV30
CDR3: AWSVGSYNEQF

V: TRBV10-3
CDR3: AITPEGNYGYT

V: TRBV7-9
CDR3: ASSFDRGRGDTQY

V: TRBV19
CDR3: ASSIRTGDNYGYT

V: TRBV15
CDR3: ATSKTSGGVRDTQY

V: TRBV29-1
CDR3: SVVSGGGGKYNEQF

V: TRBV10-3
CDR3: AIGTGEINGYT

V: TRBV25-1
CDR3: ASSGGGRGGEQY

V: TRBV29-1
CDR3: SVVSRANYGYT

V: TRBV2
CDR3: ASRFPGQGYEQY

V: TRBV6-1
CDR3: ASTESAYGYT

V: TRBV7-2
CDR3: ASSLALGTSAYNEQF

V: TRBV2
CDR3: ASRSGTGVYGYT

V: TRBV10-3
CDR3: AISERGLAAYNEQF

V: TRBV4-1
CDR3: ASSQDYPTGISSYEQY

V: TRBV25-1
CDR3: ASSDKLFRGFSEQY

V: TRBV30
CDR3: AWSVWSRINTEAF

V: TRBV25-1
CDR3: ASSAHGKNTEAF

V: TRBV4-3
CDR3: ASSQERYAINNEQF